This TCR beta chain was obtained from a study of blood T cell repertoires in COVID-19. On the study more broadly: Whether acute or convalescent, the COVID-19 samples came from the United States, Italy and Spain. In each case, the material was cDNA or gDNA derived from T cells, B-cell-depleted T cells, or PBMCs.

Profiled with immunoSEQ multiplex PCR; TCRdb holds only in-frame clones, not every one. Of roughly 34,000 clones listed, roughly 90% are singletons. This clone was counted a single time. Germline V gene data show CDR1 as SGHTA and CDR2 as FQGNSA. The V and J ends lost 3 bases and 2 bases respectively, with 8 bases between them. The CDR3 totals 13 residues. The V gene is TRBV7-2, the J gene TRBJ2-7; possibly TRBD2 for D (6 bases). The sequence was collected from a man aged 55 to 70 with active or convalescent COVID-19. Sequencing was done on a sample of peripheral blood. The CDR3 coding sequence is TGTGCCAGCAGCTTTAGGACTACCTACGAGCAGTACTTC. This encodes CASSFRTTYEQYF. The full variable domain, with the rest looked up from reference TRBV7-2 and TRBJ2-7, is GAGVSQSPSNKVTEKGKDVELRCDPISGHTALYWYRQSLGQGLEFLIYFQGNSAPDKSGLPSDRFSAERTGGSVSTLTIQRTQQEDSAVYLCASSFRTTYEQYFGPGTRLTVT.